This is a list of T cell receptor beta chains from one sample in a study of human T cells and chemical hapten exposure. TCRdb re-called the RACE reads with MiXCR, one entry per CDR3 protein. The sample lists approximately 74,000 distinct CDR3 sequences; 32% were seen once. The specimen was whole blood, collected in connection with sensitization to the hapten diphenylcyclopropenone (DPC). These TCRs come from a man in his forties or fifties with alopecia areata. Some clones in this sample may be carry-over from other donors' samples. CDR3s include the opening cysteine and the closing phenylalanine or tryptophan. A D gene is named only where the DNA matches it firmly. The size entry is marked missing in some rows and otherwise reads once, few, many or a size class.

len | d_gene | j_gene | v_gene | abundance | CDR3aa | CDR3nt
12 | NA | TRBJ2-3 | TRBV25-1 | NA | CASIPTARRQYF | TGTGCCAGCATTCCCACTGCCAGGAGGCAGTATTTT
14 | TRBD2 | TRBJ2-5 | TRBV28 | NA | CAYGSGLDSETQYF | TGTGCCTATGGGTCGGGACTAGACTCGGAGACCCAGTACTTC
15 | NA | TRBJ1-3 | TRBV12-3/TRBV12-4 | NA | CASTSAGNSGNTIYF | TGTGCCAGCACCTCAGCAGGAAACTCTGGAAACACCATATATTTT
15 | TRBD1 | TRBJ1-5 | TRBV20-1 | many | CSGADRGRRNQPQHF | TGCAGTGGAGCGGACAGGGGGCGACGCAATCAGCCCCAGCATTTT
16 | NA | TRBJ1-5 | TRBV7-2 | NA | CASSLAWTVSNQPQHF | TGTGCCAGCAGCTTAGCGTGGACAGTTAGCAATCAGCCCCAGCATTTT
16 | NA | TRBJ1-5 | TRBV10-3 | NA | CAISSSGGRGNQPQHF | TGTGCCATCAGTAGTTCGGGGGGGCGGGGAAATCAGCCCCAGCATTTT
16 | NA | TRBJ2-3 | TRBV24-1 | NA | CATSEAGPPGTDTQYF | TGTGCCACCAGTGAGGCAGGGCCCCCAGGCACAGATACGCAGTATTTT
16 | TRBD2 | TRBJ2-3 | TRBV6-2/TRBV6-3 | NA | CASSWTSGRATDTQYF | TGTGCCAGCAGTTGGACTAGCGGGAGGGCCACAGATACGCAGTATTTT
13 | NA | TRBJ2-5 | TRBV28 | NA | CASSLVGGRTQYF | TGTGCCAGCAGTTTAGTAGGGGGAAGGACCCAGTACTTC
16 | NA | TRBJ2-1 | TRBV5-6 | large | CASSLEVLGRYNEQFF | TGTGCCAGCAGCTTGGAAGTCCTCGGACGATACAATGAGCAGTTCTTC
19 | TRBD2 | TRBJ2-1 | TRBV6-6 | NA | CASSLRASGGDGPINEQFF | TGTGCCAGCAGCCTACGGGCTAGCGGGGGCGATGGCCCCATCAATGAGCAGTTCTTC
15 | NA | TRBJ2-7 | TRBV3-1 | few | CASSYSGTGKYEQYF | TGTGCCAGCAGCTATTCCGGGACGGGAAAGTACGAGCAGTACTTC
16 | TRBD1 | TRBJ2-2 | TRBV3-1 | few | CASSPIGGWDTGELFF | TGTGCCAGCAGCCCCATAGGGGGCTGGGACACCGGGGAGCTGTTTTTT
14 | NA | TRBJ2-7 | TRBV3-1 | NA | CASSPGLSIYEQYF | TGTGCCAGCAGCCCGGGACTGTCAATCTACGAGCAGTACTTC
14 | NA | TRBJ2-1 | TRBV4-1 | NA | CASSSNRQSNEQFF | TGCGCCAGCAGTAGCAACCGGCAATCTAATGAGCAGTTCTTC
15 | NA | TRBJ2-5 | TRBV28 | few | CASSLLVTIEATQYF | TGTGCCAGCAGTTTACTGGTAACGATCGAAGCGACCCAGTACTTC
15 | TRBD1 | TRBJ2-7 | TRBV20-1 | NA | CSADHQLRGNDEQYF | TGCAGTGCCGACCACCAACTCAGGGGGAATGACGAGCAGTACTTC
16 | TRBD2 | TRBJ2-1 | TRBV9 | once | CASSVDPRGRDNEQFF | TGTGCCAGCAGCGTAGATCCCCGGGGGAGGGACAATGAGCAGTTCTTC
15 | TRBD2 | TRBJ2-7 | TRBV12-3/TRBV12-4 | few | CASRVVAGGFYEQYF | TGTGCCAGCAGAGTGGTAGCGGGAGGCTTCTACGAGCAGTACTTC
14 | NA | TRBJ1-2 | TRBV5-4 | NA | CASSLLGIGYGYTF | TGTGCCAGCAGCTTGTTGGGTATCGGCTATGGCTACACCTTC
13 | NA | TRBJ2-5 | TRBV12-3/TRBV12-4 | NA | CASMGQLQETQYF | TGTGCCAGCATGGGGCAATTACAAGAGACCCAGTACTTC
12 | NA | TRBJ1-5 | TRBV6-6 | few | CATRTSNQPQHF | TGTGCCACCCGCACCAGCAATCAGCCCCAGCATTTT
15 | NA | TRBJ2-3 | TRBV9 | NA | CASSVGPRISDTQYF | TGTGCCAGCAGCGTAGGACCCCGGATATCAGATACGCAGTATTTT
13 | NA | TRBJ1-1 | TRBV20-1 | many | CSASRTANTEAFF | TGCAGTGCTAGTCGGACGGCTAACACTGAAGCTTTCTTT
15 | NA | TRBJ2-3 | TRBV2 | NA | CASTRRDPSTDTQYF | TGTGCCAGCACGAGGAGGGACCCTAGCACAGATACGCAGTATTTT
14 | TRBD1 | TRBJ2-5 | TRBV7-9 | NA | CASSIDRGRKTQYF | TGTGCCAGCAGCATCGACAGGGGGAGGAAGACCCAGTACTTC
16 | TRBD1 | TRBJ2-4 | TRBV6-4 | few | CASSRTGDLAKNIQYF | TGTGCCAGCAGCCGGACAGGGGATCTAGCCAAAAACATTCAGTACTTC
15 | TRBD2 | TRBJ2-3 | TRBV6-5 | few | CASSYSMAGEDTQYF | TGTGCCAGCAGTTACTCGATGGCGGGGGAAGATACGCAGTATTTT
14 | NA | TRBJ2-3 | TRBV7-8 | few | CASSFLESTDTQYF | TGTGCCAGCAGCTTCCTGGAAAGCACAGATACGCAGTATTTT
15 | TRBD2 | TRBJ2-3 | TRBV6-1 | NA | CASSPLGGRTDTQYF | TGTGCCAGCAGTCCCCTGGGCGGGAGAACAGATACGCAGTATTTT
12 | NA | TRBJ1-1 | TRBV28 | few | CASRVARTEAFF | TGTGCCAGCAGGGTAGCAAGGACTGAAGCTTTCTTT
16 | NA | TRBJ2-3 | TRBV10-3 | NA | CAISRDSQFNTDTQYF | TGTGCCATCAGTCGGGACTCCCAATTCAACACAGATACGCAGTATTTT
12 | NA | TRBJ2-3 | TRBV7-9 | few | CASSLAPDTQYF | TGTGCCAGCAGCTTAGCCCCGGATACGCAGTATTTT
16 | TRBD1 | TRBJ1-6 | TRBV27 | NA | CASRQQGQAINSPLHF | TGTGCCAGCAGGCAACAGGGACAGGCGATAAATTCACCCCTCCACTTT
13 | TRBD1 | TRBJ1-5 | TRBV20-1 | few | CSAGTGVVQPQHF | TGCAGTGCGGGGACAGGGGTTGTCCAGCCCCAGCATTTT